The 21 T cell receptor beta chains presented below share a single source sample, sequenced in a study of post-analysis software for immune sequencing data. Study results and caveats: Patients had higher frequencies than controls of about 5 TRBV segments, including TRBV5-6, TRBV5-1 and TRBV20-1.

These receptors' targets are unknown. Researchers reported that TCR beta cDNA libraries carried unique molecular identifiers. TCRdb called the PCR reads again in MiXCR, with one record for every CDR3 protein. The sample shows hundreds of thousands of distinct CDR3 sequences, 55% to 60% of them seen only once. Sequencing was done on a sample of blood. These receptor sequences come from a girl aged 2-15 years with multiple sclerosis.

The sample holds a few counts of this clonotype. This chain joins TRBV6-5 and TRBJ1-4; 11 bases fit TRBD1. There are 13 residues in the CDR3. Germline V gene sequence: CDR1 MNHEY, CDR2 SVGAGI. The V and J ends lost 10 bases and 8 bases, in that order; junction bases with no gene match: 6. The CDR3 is CATRTGGEEKLFF. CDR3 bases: TGTGCCACCAGGACAGGGGGCGAGGAAAAACTGTTTTTT.

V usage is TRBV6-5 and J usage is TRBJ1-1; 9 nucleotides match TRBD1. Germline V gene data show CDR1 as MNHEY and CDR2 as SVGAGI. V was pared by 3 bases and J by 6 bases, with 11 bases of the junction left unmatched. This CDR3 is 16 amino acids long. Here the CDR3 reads CASSYTGTGRNAEAFF. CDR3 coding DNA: TGTGCCAGCAGTTATACCGGGACAGGGAGAAATGCTGAAGCTTTCTTT.

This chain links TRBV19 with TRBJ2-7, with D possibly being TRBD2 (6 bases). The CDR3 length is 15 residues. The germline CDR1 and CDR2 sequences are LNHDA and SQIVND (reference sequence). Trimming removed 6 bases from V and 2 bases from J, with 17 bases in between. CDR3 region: CASSAGAGNAYEQYF. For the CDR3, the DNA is TGTGCCAGTAGCGCCGGGGCGGGAAATGCCTACGAGCAGTACTTC. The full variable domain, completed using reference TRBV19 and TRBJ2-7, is DGGITQSPKYLFRKEGQNVTLSCEQNLNHDAMYWYRQDPGQGLRLIYYSQIVNDFQKGDIAEGYSVSREKKESFPLTVTSAQKNPTAFYLCASSAGAGNAYEQYFGPGTRLTVT.

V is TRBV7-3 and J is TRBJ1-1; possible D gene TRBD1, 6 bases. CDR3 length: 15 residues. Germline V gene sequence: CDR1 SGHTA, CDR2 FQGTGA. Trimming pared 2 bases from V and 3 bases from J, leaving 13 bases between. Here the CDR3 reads CASSLSGGPDTEAFF. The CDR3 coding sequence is TGTGCCAGCAGCTTATCCGGGGGGCCGGACACTGAAGCTTTCTTT.

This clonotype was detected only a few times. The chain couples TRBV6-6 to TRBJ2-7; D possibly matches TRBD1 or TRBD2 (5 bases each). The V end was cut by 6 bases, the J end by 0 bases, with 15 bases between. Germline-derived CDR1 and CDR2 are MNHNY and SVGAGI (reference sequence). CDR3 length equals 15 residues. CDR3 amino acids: CASSQGRNPSYEQYF. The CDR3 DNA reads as TGTGCCAGCAGCCAGGGACGAAACCCCTCCTACGAGCAGTACTTC.

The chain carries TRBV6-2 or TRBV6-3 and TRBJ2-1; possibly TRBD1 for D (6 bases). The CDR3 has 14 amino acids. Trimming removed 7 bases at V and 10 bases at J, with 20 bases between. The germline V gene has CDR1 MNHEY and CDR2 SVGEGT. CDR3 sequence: CASTRESGEREQFF. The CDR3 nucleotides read TGTGCCAGCACAAGGGAGTCAGGGGAGAGGGAGCAGTTCTTC.

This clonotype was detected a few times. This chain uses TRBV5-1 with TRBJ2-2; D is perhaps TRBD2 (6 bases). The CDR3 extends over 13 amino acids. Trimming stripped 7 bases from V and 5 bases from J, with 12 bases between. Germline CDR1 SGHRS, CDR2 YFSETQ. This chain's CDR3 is CASHPAGTGELFF. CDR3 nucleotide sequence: TGCGCCAGCCACCCCGCGGGGACCGGGGAGCTGTTTTTT.

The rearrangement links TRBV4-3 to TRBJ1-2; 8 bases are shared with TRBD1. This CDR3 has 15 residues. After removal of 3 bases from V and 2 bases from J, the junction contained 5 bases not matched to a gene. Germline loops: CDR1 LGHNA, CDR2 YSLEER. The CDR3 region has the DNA TGCGCCAGCAGCCATATGGGACAGGAAAACTATGGCTACACCTTC. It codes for CASSHMGQENYGYTF.

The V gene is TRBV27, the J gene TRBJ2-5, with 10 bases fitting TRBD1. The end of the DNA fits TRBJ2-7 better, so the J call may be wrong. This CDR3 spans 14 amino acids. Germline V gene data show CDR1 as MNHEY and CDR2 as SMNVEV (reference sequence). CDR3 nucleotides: TGTGCCAGCAGGGCGACAGGGGGCGCGTCCGAGCAGTACTTC. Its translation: CASRATGGASEQYF.

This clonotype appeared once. The CDR3 reads CASRVGDEQYF. The DNA for the CDR3 is TGCGCCAGCAGGGTGGGGGACGAGCAGTACTTC. The genes are TRBV4-1 and TRBJ2-7, with D tentatively TRBD1 or TRBD2 (5 bases each). The germline V gene encodes CDR1 MGHRA and CDR2 YSYEKL. The CDR3 is made up of 11 amino acids. Trimming stripped 6 bases from V and 5 bases from J, with 8 bases between.

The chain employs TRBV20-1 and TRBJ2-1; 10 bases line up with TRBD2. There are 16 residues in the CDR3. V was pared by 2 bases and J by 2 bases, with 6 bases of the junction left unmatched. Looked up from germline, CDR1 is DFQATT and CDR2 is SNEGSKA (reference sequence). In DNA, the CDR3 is TGCAGTGCTAGACTCCTCAGCGGGGGGGCCTACAATGAGCAGTTCTTC. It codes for CSARLLSGGAYNEQFF.

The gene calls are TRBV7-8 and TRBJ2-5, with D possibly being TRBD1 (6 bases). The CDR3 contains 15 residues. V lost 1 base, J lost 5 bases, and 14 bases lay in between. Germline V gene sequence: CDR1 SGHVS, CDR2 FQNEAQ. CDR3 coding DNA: TGTGCCAGCAGCTTAGAGGTCCAGGGGTCGGAGACCCAGTACTTC. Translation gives CASSLEVQGSETQYF.

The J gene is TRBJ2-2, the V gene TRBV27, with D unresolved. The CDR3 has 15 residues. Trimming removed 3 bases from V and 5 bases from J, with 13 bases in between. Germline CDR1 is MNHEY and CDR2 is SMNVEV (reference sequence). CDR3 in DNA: TGTGCCAGCAGTTTCTCTGGGTCTAATACCGGGGAGCTGTTTTTT. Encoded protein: CASSFSGSNTGELFF.

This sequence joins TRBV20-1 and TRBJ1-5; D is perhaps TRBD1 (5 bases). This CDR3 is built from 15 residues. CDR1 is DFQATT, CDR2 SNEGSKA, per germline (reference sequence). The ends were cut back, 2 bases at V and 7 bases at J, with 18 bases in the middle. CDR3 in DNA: TGCAGTGCTAGAATGGCGGGGGGGTGGGCCCAGCCCCAGCATTTT. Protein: CSARMAGGWAQPQHF.

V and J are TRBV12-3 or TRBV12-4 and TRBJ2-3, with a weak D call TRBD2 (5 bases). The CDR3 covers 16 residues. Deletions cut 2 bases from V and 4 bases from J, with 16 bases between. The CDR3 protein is CASSLLIGSLADTQYF. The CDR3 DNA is TGTGCCAGCAGTTTACTAATAGGGAGTTTGGCAGATACGCAGTATTTT.

The CDR3 sequence is CASSQESKGLLHNEQFF. CDR3 coding DNA: TGTGCCAGCAGCCAAGAAAGTAAAGGGCTCCTCCACAATGAGCAGTTCTTC. V is TRBV14 and J is TRBJ2-1; D unclear. The CDR3 loop spans 17 amino acids. Trimming stripped 0 bases from V and 5 bases from J, with 17 bases between. Germline lookup yields CDR1 SGHDN and CDR2 FVKESK.

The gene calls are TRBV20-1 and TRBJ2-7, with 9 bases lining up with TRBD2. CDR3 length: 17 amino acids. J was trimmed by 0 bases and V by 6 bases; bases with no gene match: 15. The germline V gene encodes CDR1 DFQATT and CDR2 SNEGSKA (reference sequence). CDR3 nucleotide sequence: TGCAGTGCCCCAGGGGTAGCTAGCGGGATGAGCTCCTACGAGCAGTACTTC. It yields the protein CSAPGVASGMSSYEQYF.

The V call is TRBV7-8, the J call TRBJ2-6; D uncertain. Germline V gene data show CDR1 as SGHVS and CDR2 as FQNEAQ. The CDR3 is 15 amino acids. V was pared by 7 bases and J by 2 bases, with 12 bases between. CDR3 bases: TGTGCCAGCATAAGGGCCGAAGCTGGGGCCAACGTCCTGACTTTC. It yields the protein CASIRAEAGANVLTF.

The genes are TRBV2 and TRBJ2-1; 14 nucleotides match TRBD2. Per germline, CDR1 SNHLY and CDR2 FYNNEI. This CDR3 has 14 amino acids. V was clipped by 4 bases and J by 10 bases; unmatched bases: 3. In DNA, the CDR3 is TGTGCCAGCAGTGCGGGACTAGCGGGAGCAGAGCAGTTCTTC. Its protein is CASSAGLAGAEQFF. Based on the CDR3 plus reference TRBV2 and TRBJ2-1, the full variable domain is EPEVTQTPSHQVTQMGQEVILRCVPISNHLYFYWYRQILGQKVEFLVSFYNNEISEKSEIFDDQFSVERPDGSNFTLKIRSTKLEDSAMYFCASSAGLAGAEQFFGPGTRLTVL.

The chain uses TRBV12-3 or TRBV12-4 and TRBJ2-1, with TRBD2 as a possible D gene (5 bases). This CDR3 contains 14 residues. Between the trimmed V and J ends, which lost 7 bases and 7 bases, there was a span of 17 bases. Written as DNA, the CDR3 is TGTGCCAGCACACCAACGCGAGGGTGGAATGAGCAGTTCTTC. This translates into CASTPTRGWNEQFF.

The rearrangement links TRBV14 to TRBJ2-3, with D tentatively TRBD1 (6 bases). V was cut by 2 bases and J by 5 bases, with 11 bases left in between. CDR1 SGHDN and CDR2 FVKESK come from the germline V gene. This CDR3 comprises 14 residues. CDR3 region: CASSQLGAQDTQYF. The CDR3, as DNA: TGTGCCAGCAGCCAATTGGGGGCGCAAGATACGCAGTATTTT. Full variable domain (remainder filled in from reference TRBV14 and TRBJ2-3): EAGVTQFPSHSVIEKGQTVTLRCDPISGHDNLYWYRRVMGKEIKFLLHFVKESKQDESGMPNNRFLAERTGGTYSTLKVQPAELEDSGVYFCASSQLGAQDTQYFGPGTRLTVL.